The clone carrying this TCR beta chain was seen a handful of times. Study processing details: Estimated nucleated cell counts came from reference gene primer amplification. Profiling relied on immunoSEQ multiplex PCR, and the TCRdb table lists in-frame clones only, not all of them. V and J calls and clone size are as listed in that table; D and trimming were resolved from the DNA. The sample includes 100,000 or so clones, roughly 90% seen only once; the top ten take 7% to 7.5%. Germline V gene lookup returns CDR1 SNHLY and CDR2 FYNNEI. Trimming removed 4 bases from V and 11 bases from J, with 11 bases in between. The CDR3 has 11 residues. The data originate from a study of blood T cell repertoires in COVID-19. At the level of the study: Samples representing acute and convalescent COVID-19 were sourced from the United States, Italy and Spain. From T cells, B-cell-depleted T cells, or PBMCs came the material, which was cDNA or gDNA.

The chain is built from TRBV2 and TRBJ1-1, with D maybe TRBD1 (5 bases). The clonotype was recovered from a man aged 55 to 69 with acute or convalescent COVID-19. Sequencing input: peripheral blood. The CDR3 spells CASSGGSRAFF. Written as DNA, the CDR3 is TGTGCCAGCAGTGGGGGCTCACGGGCTTTCTTT.